Listed here are 9 T cell receptor beta chains from one sample, sequenced in a study of long-term antiretroviral therapy in people with HIV. The libraries were made with immunoSEQ v3.0 at survey level. Clones were sequenced by immunoSEQ multiplex PCR, and TCRdb holds only the in-frame ones, with some missing. Seen here are some 9,600 clones, about four fifths observed once, and the top ten hold less than 9.5%. Sequenced here: unsorted PBMCs, sampled 0.3 years before starting antiretroviral therapy. Source of these receptors: a man between 25 and 39 years old with HIV.

This sequence joins TRBV6-1 and TRBJ1-1, with TRBD1 as a possible D gene (5 bases). The CDR3 is 16 amino acids. Germline V CDR1 and CDR2: MNHNS, SASEGT. Trimming removed 0 bases from V and 2 bases from J, with 13 bases in between. The CDR3 DNA is TGTGCCAGCAGTGAAGCGGAGGGACGGTATAACACTGAAGCTTTCTTT. Amino acids: CASSEAEGRYNTEAFF.

This sequence joins TRBV30 and TRBJ1-5; 7 bases map to TRBD1. This CDR3 comprises 13 residues. V trimming: 3 bases; J trimming: 7 bases; junction bases outside the gene matches: 6. The germline V gene encodes CDR1 GTSNPN and CDR2 SVGIG (reference sequence). The CDR3 DNA sequence: TGTGCCTGGAGCGCGACAGGGTCCCAGCCCCAGCATTTT. Residues: CAWSATGSQPQHF.

The gene calls are TRBV11-2 and TRBJ1-1, with TRBD1 identical over 7 bases. The CDR3 is 17 amino acids. The V segment lost 1 base and the J segment 6 bases; nucleotides outside the gene matches: 14. Germline assignment: CDR1 SGHAT and CDR2 FQNNGV. The CDR3 loop is CASSLARATGRFAEAFF. The DNA of the CDR3 is TGTGCCAGCAGCTTAGCTCGGGCGACAGGGCGTTTCGCTGAAGCTTTCTTT.

The table lists this clone with a count of one. V and J are TRBV10-2 and TRBJ2-2; 8 bases fit TRBD2. Trimming took 9 bases from V and 5 from J; bases not matched to a gene: 8. CDR3 length equals 14 residues. Per the germline V gene, CDR1 is WSHSY and CDR2 is SAAADI. The CDR3 loop is CASSGTRGTGELFF. The CDR3 DNA sequence: TGCGCCAGTTCCGGGACTAGAGGGACCGGGGAGCTGTTTTTT.

The genes are TRBV7-8 and TRBJ1-2, with 8 bases fitting TRBD1. This CDR3 is 15 amino acids long. V shed 5 bases and J 2 bases; nucleotides not matched to a gene: 7. Germline CDR1 reads SGHVS; CDR2 reads FQNEAQ. CDR3 amino acids: CASSQGTGGNYGYTF. The CDR3 DNA reads as TGTGCCAGCAGCCAAGGGACAGGCGGAAACTATGGCTACACCTTC.

The rearrangement links TRBV15 to TRBJ2-2; 8 nucleotides agree with TRBD1. This CDR3 comprises 17 residues. Losses at the gene ends were 0 bases for V and 6 bases for J; bases not matched to a gene: 9. Looked up from germline, CDR1 is LNHNV and CDR2 is YYDKDF (reference sequence). The CDR3 spells CATSRDLWDRTPGELFF. CDR3 DNA sequence: TGTGCCACCAGCAGAGATCTGTGGGACAGGACCCCCGGGGAGCTGTTTTTT.

This chain joins TRBV14 and TRBJ2-7, with 8 nucleotides matching TRBD2. The CDR3 is 13 residues long. V shed 4 bases and J 4 bases; nucleotides not matched to a gene: 3. The germline V gene encodes CDR1 SGHDN and CDR2 FVKESK. The DNA of the CDR3 is TGTGCCAGCAGCCCTTCGGGGGGGTACGAGCAGTACTTC. This codes for CASSPSGGYEQYF.

The V gene is TRBV19, the J gene TRBJ1-5, with a weak D call TRBD1 (6 bases). Deletions cut 3 bases from V and 5 bases from J, with 8 bases between. CDR3 length: 13 amino acids. Germline CDR1 LNHDA, CDR2 SQIVND (reference sequence). CDR3: CASSIRQDQPQHF. The CDR3 DNA reads as TGTGCCAGTAGTATTCGACAGGATCAGCCCCAGCATTTT.

The chain links TRBV6-6 to TRBJ1-4; D unresolved. V gave up 5 bases and J gave up 5 bases, with 15 bases separating them. Looked up from germline, CDR1 is MNHNY and CDR2 is SVGAGI (reference sequence). CDR3 length: 15 amino acids. CDR3 nucleotides: TGTGCCAGCAGTAAACACCAGGAGAGCAATGAAAAACTGTTTTTT. The encoded protein is CASSKHQESNEKLFF.